This record looks at one T cell receptor beta chain sequence and its context. Antigen specificity is unknown. This specimen comes from a study of cytomegalovirus exposure and HLA in healthy donors. Whole-study results and caveats: In an earlier analysis, productive rearrangement rates for most beta V segments clustered near 87% or 30%. Later work found most CMV-associated TCR beta chains apparently HLA-restricted. In the analysis, some V segments, TRBV6-2 and TRBV6-3 included, were excluded as indistinguishable. Reported findings show TCR beta sequences accurately forecast HLA-A and HLA-B alleles in most subjects.

V gave up 5 bases and J gave up 5 bases; unmatched junction bases: 9. The CDR3 is made up of 16 amino acids. From germline, CDR1 is ENHRY and CDR2 SYGVKD. PCR involved 60 Vbeta and 13 Jbeta primers. Assay used: immunoSEQ multiplex PCR; TCRdb lists only in-frame clones, some missing. The specimen's table records over 100,000 clones. The sample consisted of PBMCs. The clonotype was recovered from a young man in good health and CMV-seronegative. The chain carries TRBV10-3 and TRBJ2-1, with 10 bases fitting TRBD1. As DNA, the CDR3 is TGTGCCATCAGTCCTTTTGACAGGGGGCCCGACAATGAGCAGTTCTTC. This translates into CAISPFDRGPDNEQFF.